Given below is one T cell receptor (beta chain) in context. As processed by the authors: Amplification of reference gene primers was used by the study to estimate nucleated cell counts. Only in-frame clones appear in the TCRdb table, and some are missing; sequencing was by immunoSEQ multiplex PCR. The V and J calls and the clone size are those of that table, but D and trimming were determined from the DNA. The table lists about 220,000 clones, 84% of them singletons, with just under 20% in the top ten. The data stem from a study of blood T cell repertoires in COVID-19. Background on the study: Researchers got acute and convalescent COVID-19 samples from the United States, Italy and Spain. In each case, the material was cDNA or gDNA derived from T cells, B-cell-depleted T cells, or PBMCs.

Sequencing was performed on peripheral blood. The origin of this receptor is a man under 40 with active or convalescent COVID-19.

The DNA of the CDR3 is TGTGCCAGCAGAAGGGACAGTTTCGAAAAACTGTTTTTT. Translation: CASRRDSFEKLFF. V gene TRBV6-5 combines with J gene TRBJ1-4, with 7 nucleotides matching TRBD1. Trimming removed 6 bases from V and 8 bases from J; junction bases left unmatched: 6. The germline gives CDR1 MNHEY, CDR2 SVGAGI. The CDR3 length is 13 residues.